The next 25 T cell receptor beta chains were all read from a single sample in a study of human T cells and chemical hapten exposure. Time point in this sample: patch test 2, 6 weeks after DPC sensitization. Treatment indicated: therapeutic diphenylcyclopropenone sensitization with weekly scalp DPC. TCRdb recomputed calls from the RACE reads with MiXCR, one row per CDR3 protein. Here the sample spans approximately 75,000 distinct CDR3 sequences, approximately 9% being singletons. Sequences were derived from whole blood, sampled in connection with sensitization to the hapten diphenylcyclopropenone (DPC). Every receptor here comes from a woman between 50 and 59 years old with alopecia areata. Some clones in this sample may be carry-over from other donors' samples.

This chain links TRBV27 with TRBJ2-3, with D uncertain. The germline CDR1 and CDR2 sequences are MNHEY and SMNVEV (reference sequence). The CDR3 is 15 residues long. V was shortened by 2 bases and J by 4 bases, with 13 bases between the two germline ends. Written as DNA, the CDR3 is TGTGCCAGCAGTTTAGAAGCCCAGTACCCAGATACGCAGTATTTT. Translated: CASSLEAQYPDTQYF.

CDR3 sequence (DNA): TGTGCCACCAGTGACGGCGCTGAAGCTTTCTTT. As protein: CATSDGAEAFF. This chain uses TRBV24-1 with TRBJ1-1; D gene ambiguous. The CDR3 length is 11 residues. Trimming pared 4 bases from V and 6 bases from J, leaving 5 bases between. Per germline, CDR1 KGHDR and CDR2 SFDVKD.

There are a few counts of this clonotype. The chain uses TRBV4-1 and TRBJ2-3; D remains ambiguous. V lost 1 base and J lost 6, with 11 bases in between. CDR1 and CDR2 (germline): MGHRA, YSYEKL. CDR3 size: 14 residues. The CDR3: CASSQVSIGDTQYF. CDR3 bases: TGCGCCAGCAGCCAAGTATCTATCGGGGATACGCAGTATTTT.

This clonotype showed up many times. The J gene is TRBJ1-1, the V gene TRBV18; D ambiguous. Germline V gives CDR1 KGHSH, CDR2 LQKENI. This CDR3 has 15 residues. The ends were cut back, 0 bases at V and 0 bases at J, with 8 bases in the middle. The CDR3 DNA follows: TGTGCCAGCTCACCACCGCTCACCTTGAACACTGAAGCTTTCTTT. Residues: CASSPPLTLNTEAFF.

Ten or more counts support this clonotype. V and J are TRBV6-1 and TRBJ2-3; no clear D gene. V lost 3 bases, J lost 3 bases, and 7 bases lay in between. The CDR3 covers 13 residues. In germline, CDR1 is MNHNS, CDR2 SASEGT. CDR3 residues: CASSEVDTDTQYF. The CDR3 DNA is TGTGCCAGCAGTGAGGTAGATACAGATACGCAGTATTTT.

In this sample, this clonotype turned up a few times. This chain links TRBV7-6 with TRBJ2-1, with 8 positions matching TRBD2. There are 14 residues in the CDR3. The V gene's germline CDR1 is SGHVS and CDR2 FNYEAQ. J was trimmed by 7 bases and V by 6 bases; bases with no gene match: 8. The CDR3 nucleotides are TGTGCCAGCAGTGTAGGAGCGGGAGTTAATGAGCAGTTCTTC. This gives the protein CASSVGAGVNEQFF. The entire variable domain, with the rest obtained from reference TRBV7-6 and TRBJ2-1, is as follows: GAGVSQSPRYKVTKRGQDVALRCDPISGHVSLYWYRQALGQGPEFLTYFNYEAQQDKSGLPNDRFSAERPEGSISTLTIQRTEQRDSAMYRCASSVGAGVNEQFFGPGTRLTVL.

In its sample, this clonotype was seen many times. The chain uses TRBV6-2 or TRBV6-3 and TRBJ1-1; 8 bases fit TRBD1. CDR1 MNHEY and CDR2 SVGEGT come from the germline V gene. V gave up 10 bases and J gave up 7 bases; unmatched junction bases: 14. The CDR3 has 14 amino acids. CDR3 in DNA: TGTGCCACGAAGGACAGGGTCGGGATTGGTGAAGCTTTCTTT. Amino acid sequence: CATKDRVGIGEAFF.

This clonotype was picked up a small number of times. The chain links TRBV12-3 or TRBV12-4 to TRBJ1-2; D possibly corresponds to TRBD1 (6 bases). The CDR3 sequence is 14 residues long. Trimming took off 3 bases at V and 6 bases at J, with 14 bases between the two ends. Here the CDR3 reads CASSLATGLNGYTF. CDR3 sequence (DNA): TGTGCCAGCAGTTTGGCAACAGGGCTGAATGGCTACACCTTC.

In its sample, this clonotype was seen many times. V usage is TRBV27 and J usage is TRBJ1-2, with a weak D call TRBD1 (5 bases). V shed 2 bases and J shed 4 bases, with 14 bases lying between them. The CDR3 has 15 amino acids. Looked up from germline, CDR1 is MNHEY and CDR2 is SMNVEV (reference sequence). In DNA form, the CDR3 reads TGTGCCAGCAGTTTACTCGCCGACAGCCTCTATGGCTACACCTTC. Its protein product is CASSLLADSLYGYTF.

This clonotype occurred many times. This rearrangement joins TRBV7-3 to TRBJ2-3, with TRBD2 matching 12 bases. Unmatched junction bases numbered 3, after V lost 4 bases and J lost 4 bases. Germline V CDR1 and CDR2: SGHTA, FQGTGA. This CDR3 is built from 15 residues. DNA for the CDR3: TGTGCCAGCAGCTCTAGCGGGGGGGTAGCAGATACGCAGTATTTT. Translated: CASSSSGGVADTQYF.

A few counts support this clonotype. This chain joins TRBV29-1 and TRBJ1-4; D ambiguous. This CDR3 is built from 10 residues. Germline CDR1 SQVTM, CDR2 ANQGSEA. V lost 6 bases, J lost 5 bases, and 4 bases lay in between. This chain's CDR3 is CSVKNEKLFF. The CDR3 DNA follows: TGCAGCGTAAAAAATGAAAAACTGTTTTTT.

The CDR3 region is CASSLGTLQETQYF. The CDR3 DNA follows: TGTGCCAGCAGCTTAGGGACACTCCAAGAGACCCAGTACTTC. The chain combines TRBV13 with TRBJ2-5; D call uncertain. V was trimmed by 0 bases and J by 1 base, leaving 6 bases between them. The CDR3 runs to 14 residues. Germline values: CDR1 PRHDT, CDR2 FYEKMQ (reference sequence).

Many counts were recorded for this clonotype. The chain recombines TRBV2 with TRBJ2-3, with TRBD2 matching 10 bases. The junction had 4 bases not matched to a gene; V was cut back by 1 base and J by 6 bases. The CDR3 consists of 15 residues. The germline gives CDR1 SNHLY, CDR2 FYNNEI. The CDR3: CASSEGSGRADTQYF. The CDR3 DNA reads as TGTGCCAGCAGTGAAGGGAGCGGGAGGGCTGATACGCAGTATTTT.

Here the CDR3 reads CASSFGLYNEQFF. CDR3 DNA sequence: TGTGCCAGCAGCTTCGGACTCTACAATGAGCAGTTCTTC. The V gene is TRBV7-7, the J gene TRBJ2-1; maybe TRBD2 (5 bases). Trimming pared 3 bases from V and 3 bases from J, leaving 6 bases between. Germline V gives CDR1 SSHAT, CDR2 FNYEAQ (reference sequence). This CDR3 is built from 13 residues.

This rearrangement joins TRBV18 to TRBJ2-6; 7 bases line up with TRBD1. Looked up from germline, CDR1 is KGHSH and CDR2 is LQKENI. This CDR3 comprises 17 residues. V dropped 2 bases and J dropped 1; count of bases not matched to a gene: 5. CDR3 sequence reads: CASSPGTEISGANVLTF. The CDR3 coding sequence is TGTGCCAGCTCACCAGGGACAGAAATATCTGGGGCCAACGTCCTGACTTTC.

The J gene is TRBJ2-3, the V gene TRBV12-3 or TRBV12-4; TRBD2 matches at 8 bases. The CDR3 spans 15 residues. Unmatched junction bases numbered 2, after V lost 3 bases and J lost 0 bases. CDR3 residues: CASSLASGSTDTQYF. The CDR3 region has the DNA TGTGCCAGCAGTTTGGCTAGCGGGAGCACAGATACGCAGTATTTT.

This clonotype occurred many times. The chain has TRBV6-2 or TRBV6-3 and TRBJ1-5; D remains ambiguous. This CDR3 comprises 16 residues. Germline lookup yields CDR1 MNHEY and CDR2 SVGEGT. Trimming pared 5 bases from V and 1 base from J, leaving 15 bases between. CDR3 residues: CASSVQVVLSNQPQHF. Here the CDR3 DNA reads TGTGCCAGCAGTGTTCAGGTAGTGTTGAGCAATCAGCCCCAGCATTTT.

This clonotype appeared a few times. V usage is TRBV7-9 and J usage is TRBJ1-1; no firm D call. There are 13 residues in the CDR3. Germline CDR1 SEHNR, CDR2 FQNEAQ (reference sequence). The germline V and J ends were trimmed by 4 bases and 3 bases, with 9 bases remaining between them. CDR3 bases: TGTGCCAGCAGCTCCTCCGGTGACACTGAAGCTTTCTTT. Protein: CASSSSGDTEAFF.

This clonotype turned up a few times. V is TRBV9 and J is TRBJ2-3; perhaps TRBD1 as D (6 bases). The CDR3 loop spans 15 amino acids. The V end was cut by 0 bases, the J end by 5 bases, with 13 bases between. Germline CDR1 SGDLS, CDR2 YYNGEE. CDR3 nucleotide sequence: TGTGCCAGCAGCGTAGGCACAGGGCCTAGAGATACGCAGTATTTT. Protein sequence: CASSVGTGPRDTQYF.

This clonotype occurred a few times. This chain uses TRBV20-1 with TRBJ1-1, with D possibly matching TRBD1 (5 bases). Germline CDR1 DFQATT, CDR2 SNEGSKA (reference sequence). This CDR3 comprises 16 residues. V gave up 5 bases and J gave up 1 base, with 20 bases separating them. The CDR3 DNA reads as TGCAGTGCTCCGAAGGTCAGGGAGTTAAGGAACACTGAAGCTTTCTTT. It specifies CSAPKVRELRNTEAFF.

The CDR3 DNA reads as TGTGCCAGCAGCCCTGGGACTTTCACAGATACGCAGTATTTT. It encodes CASSPGTFTDTQYF. The chain combines TRBV7-2 with TRBJ2-3; D possibly corresponds to TRBD2 (6 bases). V was cut by 5 bases and J by 2 bases, with 11 bases left in between. This CDR3 has 14 residues. The germline CDR1 and CDR2 sequences are SGHTA and FQGNSA.

The chain links TRBV20-1 to TRBJ2-1, with D perhaps TRBD2 (6 bases). CDR1 and CDR2 from the germline V gene are DFQATT and SNEGSKA (reference sequence). This CDR3 contains 15 residues. V lost 5 bases and J 14 bases, leaving 28 bases between the germline ends. The CDR3 bases are TGCAGTGCTCAGAGAACTTTTTTCTCGGGGAGGAAAGAGTTCTTC. Residues: CSAQRTFFSGRKEFF.

This clonotype was detected only a few times. The chain is built from TRBV6-5 and TRBJ1-6; D unresolved. V was trimmed by 0 bases and J by 9 bases, leaving 12 bases between them. The V gene's germline CDR1 is MNHEY and CDR2 SVGAGI. The CDR3 sequence is 15 residues long. The CDR3, as DNA: TGTGCCAGCAGTTACTCTGGTGGCCTAGGTTCACCCCTCCACTTT. This sequence encodes CASSYSGGLGSPLHF.

This clonotype came up many times. This chain joins TRBV19 and TRBJ1-5; perhaps TRBD1 as D (6 bases). The V end was cut by 8 bases, the J end by 11 bases, with 22 bases between. In germline, CDR1 is LNHDA, CDR2 SQIVND (reference sequence). CDR3 length: 14 residues. Here the CDR3 reads CASFGGTLAGAQHF. CDR3 DNA: TGTGCCAGTTTTGGCGGGACACTGGCGGGGGCCCAGCATTTT.

This clonotype was detected many times. The chain employs TRBV10-3 and TRBJ1-5, with 7 bases matching TRBD1. CDR1 and CDR2 from the germline V gene are ENHRY and SYGVKD. The CDR3 contains 13 residues. The V and J ends lost 3 bases and 7 bases, in that order; junction bases with no gene match: 3. This chain's CDR3 is CAISETGEQPQHF. In nucleotides, the CDR3 is TGTGCCATCAGTGAAACAGGGGAACAGCCCCAGCATTTT.